One sample yielded the 26 T cell receptor beta chains listed below, sequenced in a study of T cell responses to AZD1222 COVID-19 vaccine (dated by TCRdb to about 2021). Explained via the paper, the time point label denotes: about 28 days (+/-7) after the second vaccine dose. Library construction relied on the immunoSEQ multiplex PCR assay. TCRdb mirrors the immuneACCESS table, restricted to in-frame sequences. Some clones are absent from its copies; in checked studies, under half trace to an unresolved V gene, and the reason for the others is unknown. The sample contains about 160,000 clones, around nine tenths of them found a single time. Of the sample, 4.3% is held by the ten largest clones. The starting material was peripheral blood, obtained 28 days after the second AZD1222 dose. These receptors were collected from an adult who received the AZD1222 COVID-19 vaccine.

The V and J genes are TRBV30 and TRBJ1-6; no reliable D call. There are 18 residues in the CDR3. Germline V gene lookup returns CDR1 GTSNPN and CDR2 SVGIG (reference sequence). V lost 3 bases to trimming and J lost 0 bases, with 18 bases between them. As DNA, the CDR3 is TGTGCCTGGAGCGAAGATGTACCGGGAGGCTCCTATAATTCACCCCTCCACTTT. Translated, it gives CAWSEDVPGGSYNSPLHF.

This chain uses TRBV10-2 with TRBJ2-3; D call uncertain. The V end lost 7 bases, the J end lost 6 bases, and 20 bases lay between the germline ends. In germline, CDR1 is WSHSY, CDR2 SAAADI. The CDR3 contains 15 residues. CDR3 region: CASTAWAGKSDTQYF. For the CDR3, the DNA is TGCGCCAGCACGGCCTGGGCCGGCAAGTCGGATACGCAGTATTTT.

The genes are TRBV7-3 and TRBJ2-5, with no clear D. The CDR3 consists of 13 residues. The ends were cut back, 2 bases at V and 2 bases at J, with 6 bases in the middle. CDR1 SGHTA and CDR2 FQGTGA come from the germline V gene. CDR3 DNA sequence: TGTGCCAGCAGCTTAGGGCAGCAAGAGACCCAGTACTTC. Translation gives CASSLGQQETQYF.

The J gene is TRBJ2-5, the V gene TRBV5-1; 7 bases align to TRBD1. Germline CDR1 reads SGHRS; CDR2 reads YFSETQ. J was trimmed by 1 base and V by 4 bases; bases with no gene match: 4. The length of the CDR3 is 14 residues. The CDR3 DNA follows: TGCGCCAGCAGCCAAGGGACAGCCCAAGAGACCCAGTACTTC. Protein: CASSQGTAQETQYF.

This clone was counted once. V and J are TRBV9 and TRBJ1-2; D ambiguous. Germline V lookup: CDR1 SGDLS, CDR2 YYNGEE. V was shortened by 6 bases and J by 4 bases, with 10 bases between the two germline ends. This CDR3 contains 12 residues. DNA of the CDR3: TGTGCCAGCAACCAGAATACCTATGGCTACACCTTC. Protein product: CASNQNTYGYTF.

On this clone itself: This sample includes further DNA sequences coding for the same CDR3. V gene TRBV4-3 combines with J gene TRBJ2-1, with TRBD2 matching over 13 bases. This CDR3 comprises 16 residues. With 1 base clipped from V and 4 bases from J, the junction kept 1 base outside the gene matches. Germline V gives CDR1 LGHNA, CDR2 YSLEER. CDR3: CASSQGLAGGYNEQFF. Here the CDR3 DNA reads TGCGCCAGCAGCCAAGGACTAGCGGGGGGTTACAATGAGCAGTTCTTC.

This clone appeared a single time. The chain joins TRBV9 to TRBJ1-6, with D perhaps matching TRBD1 (6 bases). The V end lost 4 bases, the J end lost 7 bases, and 15 bases lay between the germline ends. Germline assignment: CDR1 SGDLS and CDR2 YYNGEE. The CDR3 loop spans 15 amino acids. Here the CDR3 DNA reads TGTGCCAGCAGCCCACTTGGACAGCCGAATTCACCCCTCCACTTT. It encodes CASSPLGQPNSPLHF. Using reference TRBV9 and TRBJ1-6 for the parts outside the CDR3, the full variable domain is DSGVTQTPKHLITATGQRVTLRCSPRSGDLSVYWYQQSLDQGLQFLIQYYNGEERAKGNILERFSAQQFPDLHSELNLSSLELGDSALYFCASSPLGQPNSPLHFGNGTRLTVT.

The table lists this clone with a count of one. The chain employs TRBV29-1 and TRBJ2-7; 8 bases agree with TRBD1. The CDR3 contains 12 residues. The germline CDR1 and CDR2 sequences are SQVTM and ANQGSEA. After removal of 4 bases from V and 7 bases from J, the junction contained 6 bases not matched to a gene. CDR3 region: CSVGQGKVEQYF. DNA for the CDR3: TGCAGCGTTGGACAGGGGAAGGTGGAGCAGTACTTC.

The chain links TRBV30 to TRBJ1-4; D gene unclear. The CDR3 covers 9 residues. CDR1 and CDR2 (germline): GTSNPN, SVGIG (reference sequence). V lost 6 bases to trimming and J lost 7 bases, with 3 bases between them. CDR3 sequence reads: CACGEKLFF. The CDR3 nucleotides read TGTGCCTGTGGTGAAAAACTGTTTTTT.

The chain is built from TRBV4-1 and TRBJ1-4; D perhaps matches TRBD1 (6 bases). CDR1 and CDR2 (germline): MGHRA, YSYEKL. CDR3 length: 15 residues. V lost 0 bases and J 8 bases, leaving 13 bases between the germline ends. This CDR3 is CASSQDSRGGEKLFF. For the CDR3, the DNA is TGCGCCAGCAGCCAAGATAGCAGGGGAGGCGAAAAACTGTTTTTT.

The CDR3: CASSEFRGDRNQPQHF. The CDR3 nucleotides read TGTGCCAGCAGTGAATTTCGGGGGGATCGCAATCAGCCCCAGCATTTT. This chain uses TRBV6-1 with TRBJ1-5; D possibly corresponds to TRBD1 (5 bases). V lost 2 bases and J 2 bases, leaving 13 bases between the germline ends. The CDR3 totals 16 residues. Germline CDR1 and CDR2: MNHNS and SASEGT.

The rearrangement joins TRBV11-2 to TRBJ1-1, with 9 bases lining up with TRBD1. The J segment lost 1 base and the V segment lost 3 bases, leaving 3 bases of the junction unmatched. Germline lookup yields CDR1 SGHAT and CDR2 FQNNGV. This CDR3 is built from 15 residues. The CDR3 bases are TGTGCCAGCAGCTTCACAGGGGGCGCGAACACTGAAGCTTTCTTT. As protein: CASSFTGGANTEAFF.

The chain joins TRBV25-1 to TRBJ1-6; no definite D call. The CDR3 runs to 13 residues. Germline CDR1 reads MGHDK; CDR2 reads SYGVNS. Trimming took 7 bases from V and 7 from J, leaving 11 bases between them. The CDR3 sequence is CASKDRENSPLHF. Here the CDR3 DNA reads TGTGCCAGCAAAGACCGGGAGAATTCACCCCTCCACTTT.

V is TRBV7-2 and J is TRBJ2-4; 7 bases align to TRBD1. From germline, CDR1 is SGHTA and CDR2 FQGNSA. The CDR3 is made up of 16 amino acids. The V gene end was trimmed by 2 bases and the J gene end by 6 bases; junction bases not matched to a gene: 10. CDR3 sequence: CASSLKGQGVGNIQYF. For the CDR3, the DNA is TGTGCCAGCAGCTTAAAAGGTCAGGGGGTGGGAAACATTCAGTACTTC.

This clone was recorded only once. The chain joins TRBV18 to TRBJ1-6; D unresolved. V lost 3 bases, J lost 10 bases, and 10 bases lay in between. Per germline, CDR1 KGHSH and CDR2 LQKENI. The CDR3 contains 13 residues. CDR3 protein: CASSPVDRSPLHF. The CDR3 DNA sequence: TGTGCCAGCTCACCCGTTGATCGGTCACCCCTCCACTTT. The variable domain in full, completed from reference TRBV18 and TRBJ1-6, reads NAGVMQNPRHLVRRRGQEARLRCSPMKGHSHVYWYRQLPEEGLKFMVYLQKENIIDESGMPKERFSAEFPKEGPSILRIQQVVRGDSAAYFCASSPVDRSPLHFGNGTRLTVT.

V usage is TRBV12-3 or TRBV12-4 and J usage is TRBJ1-1, with D tentatively TRBD1 (5 bases). V dropped 3 bases and J dropped 8 bases, with 13 bases sitting between them. This CDR3 contains 13 residues. The CDR3 sequence is CASSFSPTDEAFF. In DNA, the CDR3 is TGTGCCAGCAGTTTTAGCCCGACAGACGAAGCTTTCTTT.

The chain joins TRBV5-1 to TRBJ1-2; D is unclear. This CDR3 spans 14 amino acids. Germline V gene lookup returns CDR1 SGHRS and CDR2 YFSETQ. The V end lost 0 bases, the J end lost 8 bases, and 14 bases lay between the germline ends. CDR3 region: CASSLDRGGRGYTF. DNA of the CDR3: TGCGCCAGCAGCTTGGATCGGGGAGGTAGAGGCTACACCTTC. Full variable domain (remainder filled in from reference TRBV5-1 and TRBJ1-2): KAGVTQTPRYLIKTRGQQVTLSCSPISGHRSVSWYQQTPGQGLQFLFEYFSETQRNKGNFPGRFSGRQFSNSRSEMNVSTLELGDSALYLCASSLDRGGRGYTFGSGTRLTVV.

CDR3 sequence (DNA): TGTGCCAGCAGCTTAACCTTTCCGGCAGGGGGCATTGGGGGCTACACCTTC. It is translated as CASSLTFPAGGIGGYTF. The chain is built from TRBV7-9 and TRBJ1-2, with TRBD1 identical over 8 bases. V lost 2 bases, J lost 8 bases, and 16 bases stayed unmatched. The V gene's germline CDR1 is SEHNR and CDR2 FQNEAQ (reference sequence). The CDR3 has 17 residues.

The chain recombines TRBV10-1 with TRBJ2-1; a possible D gene is TRBD2 (7 bases). In germline, CDR1 is WNHNN, CDR2 SYGVQD (reference sequence). This CDR3 has 13 amino acids. V was pared by 8 bases and J by 8 bases, with 16 bases between. CDR3 nucleotide sequence: TGCGCCAGCCGGGGGGCTAGCCAGGATGAGCAGTTCTTC. Translated, it gives CASRGASQDEQFF.

V and J are TRBV5-1 and TRBJ1-6; the D is unclear. V gave up 7 bases and J gave up 7 bases, with 15 bases separating them. CDR3 length equals 14 residues. Germline assignment: CDR1 SGHRS and CDR2 YFSETQ. The CDR3 sequence is CASSEGGGNSPLHF. For the CDR3, the DNA is TGCGCCAGCTCAGAGGGTGGAGGCAATTCACCCCTCCACTTT.

The rearrangement links TRBV18 to TRBJ2-7; 10 nucleotides agree with TRBD1. V was clipped by 6 bases and J by 6 bases; unmatched bases: 8. The length of the CDR3 is 14 residues. The germline V gene encodes CDR1 KGHSH and CDR2 LQKENI. CDR3 sequence reads: CASSPGTGVVEQYF. DNA for the CDR3: TGTGCCAGCTCGCCCGGGACAGGGGTGGTCGAGCAGTACTTC.

A remark on this clone: This CDR3 is also generated by other DNA sequences in the sample. The V call is TRBV6-5, the J call TRBJ1-2; D ambiguous. V was cut by 9 bases and J by 0 bases, with 5 bases left in between. Per germline, CDR1 MNHEY and CDR2 SVGAGI. The CDR3 is made up of 11 amino acids. CDR3 loop: CASRTNYGYTF. The DNA of the CDR3 is TGTGCCAGTAGGACTAACTATGGCTACACCTTC.

This clone occurred a few times. The chain carries TRBV20-1 and TRBJ1-2; no clear D gene. V was clipped by 7 bases and J by 3 bases, with 9 bases between them. This CDR3 has 11 amino acids. Germline CDR1 and CDR2: DFQATT and SNEGSKA (reference sequence). CDR3 loop: CSVRIYYGYTF. In DNA, the CDR3 is TGCAGTGTAAGGATTTACTATGGCTACACCTTC.

The J gene is TRBJ1-5, the V gene TRBV3-1 (or the pseudogene TRBV3-2); D not certain. This CDR3 spans 13 amino acids. Germline loops: CDR1 LGHDT, CDR2 YNNKEL (reference sequence). The V gene lost 0 bases and the J gene lost 8 bases, with 8 bases spanning the gap. In nucleotides, the CDR3 is TGTGCCAGCAGCCAAGAATTAAAAAAGCCCCAGCATTTT. Its translation: CASSQELKKPQHF.

The chain carries TRBV11-3 and TRBJ2-1, with D possibly TRBD2 on 5 matching bases. The germline gives CDR1 SGHNT, CDR2 YENEEA. CDR3 length: 14 amino acids. The V gene lost 5 bases and the J gene lost 10 bases, with 18 bases spanning the gap. The CDR3 region has the DNA TGTGCCAGCAGCGTCCGCGGGCGCAGTCAGGAGCAGTTCTTC. Its translation: CASSVRGRSQEQFF. Based on the CDR3 plus reference TRBV11-3 and TRBJ2-1, the full variable domain is EAGVVQSPRYKIIEKKQPVAFWCNPISGHNTLYWYLQNLGQGPELLIRYENEEAVDDSQLPKDRFSAERLKGVDSTLKIQPAELGDSAVYLCASSVRGRSQEQFFGPGTRLTVL.

The genes are TRBV12-3 or TRBV12-4 and TRBJ1-1; D gene ambiguous. The CDR3 spans 12 residues. V shed 6 bases and J shed 7 bases, with 12 bases lying between them. The DNA for the CDR3 is TGTGCCAGCAGCCCCGGTTTTCTTGAAGCTTTCTTT. Amino acid sequence: CASSPGFLEAFF.